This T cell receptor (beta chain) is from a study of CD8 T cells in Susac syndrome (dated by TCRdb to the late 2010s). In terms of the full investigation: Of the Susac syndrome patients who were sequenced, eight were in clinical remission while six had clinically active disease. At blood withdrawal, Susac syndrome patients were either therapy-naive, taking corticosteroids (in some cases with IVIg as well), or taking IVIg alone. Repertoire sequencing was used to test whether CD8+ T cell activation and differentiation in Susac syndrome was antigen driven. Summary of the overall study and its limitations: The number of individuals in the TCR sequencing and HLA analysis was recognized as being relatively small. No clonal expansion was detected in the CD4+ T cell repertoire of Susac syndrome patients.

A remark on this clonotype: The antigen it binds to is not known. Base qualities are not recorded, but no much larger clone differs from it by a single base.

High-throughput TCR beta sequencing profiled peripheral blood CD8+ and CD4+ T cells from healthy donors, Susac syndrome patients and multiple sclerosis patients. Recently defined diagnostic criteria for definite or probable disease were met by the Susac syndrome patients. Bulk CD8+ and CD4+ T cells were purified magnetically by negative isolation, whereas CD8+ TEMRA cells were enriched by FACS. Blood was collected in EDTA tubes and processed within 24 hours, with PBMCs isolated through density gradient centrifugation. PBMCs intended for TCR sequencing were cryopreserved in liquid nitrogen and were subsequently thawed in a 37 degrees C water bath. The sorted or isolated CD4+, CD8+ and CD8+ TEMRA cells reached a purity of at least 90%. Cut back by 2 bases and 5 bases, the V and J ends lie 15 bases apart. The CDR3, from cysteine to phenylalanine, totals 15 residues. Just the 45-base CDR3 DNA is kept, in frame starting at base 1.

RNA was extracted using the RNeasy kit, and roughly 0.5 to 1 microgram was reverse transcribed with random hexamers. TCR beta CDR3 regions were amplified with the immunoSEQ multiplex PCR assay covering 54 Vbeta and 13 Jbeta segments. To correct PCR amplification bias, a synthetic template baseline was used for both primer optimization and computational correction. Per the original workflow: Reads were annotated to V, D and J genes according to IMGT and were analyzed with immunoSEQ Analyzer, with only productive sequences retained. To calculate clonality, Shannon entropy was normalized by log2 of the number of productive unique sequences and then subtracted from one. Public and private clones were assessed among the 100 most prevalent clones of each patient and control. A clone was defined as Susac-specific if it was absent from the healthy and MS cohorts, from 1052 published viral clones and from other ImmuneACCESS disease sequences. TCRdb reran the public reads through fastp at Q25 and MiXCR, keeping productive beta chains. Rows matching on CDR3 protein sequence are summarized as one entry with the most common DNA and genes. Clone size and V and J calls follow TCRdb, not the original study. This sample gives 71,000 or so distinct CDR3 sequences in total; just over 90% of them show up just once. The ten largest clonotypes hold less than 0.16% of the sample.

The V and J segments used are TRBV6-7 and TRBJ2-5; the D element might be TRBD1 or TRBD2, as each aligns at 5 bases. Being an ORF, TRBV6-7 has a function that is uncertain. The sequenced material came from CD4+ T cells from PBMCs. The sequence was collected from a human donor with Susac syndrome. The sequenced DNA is TGTGCCAGCAGTTACCCGCCCGGGGCTCGGGAGACCCAGTACTTC. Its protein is CASSYPPGARETQYF.